This T cell receptor (beta chain) was identified in a study of blood T cell repertoires in COVID-19. Whole-study context: T cells, B-cell-depleted T cells, or PBMCs provided the cDNA or gDNA that served as material.

Sequenced by immunoSEQ multiplex PCR; TCRdb stores in-frame clones only, minus some. The data hold around 270,000 clones, with around 90% observed a single time. Across roughly 25 US areas, participants ranged in age from about 18 to 89 years. Looked up from germline, CDR1 is LGHDT and CDR2 is YNNKEL (reference sequence). The trim removed 4 bases at V and 1 base at J, leaving 7 bases unmatched. This CDR3 is built from 16 residues. The V and J genes are TRBV3-1 (or the pseudogene TRBV3-2) and TRBJ1-1, with 9 bases identical to TRBD1. Sequenced input: PBMCs or T cells enriched from blood (not recorded which). The receptor was derived from a woman in her 40s who had been exposed to COVID-19. The chain's CDR3 is CASSPGQGPRNTEAFF. In nucleotides, the CDR3 is TGTGCCAGCAGCCCCGGACAGGGGCCAAGGAACACTGAAGCTTTCTTT.